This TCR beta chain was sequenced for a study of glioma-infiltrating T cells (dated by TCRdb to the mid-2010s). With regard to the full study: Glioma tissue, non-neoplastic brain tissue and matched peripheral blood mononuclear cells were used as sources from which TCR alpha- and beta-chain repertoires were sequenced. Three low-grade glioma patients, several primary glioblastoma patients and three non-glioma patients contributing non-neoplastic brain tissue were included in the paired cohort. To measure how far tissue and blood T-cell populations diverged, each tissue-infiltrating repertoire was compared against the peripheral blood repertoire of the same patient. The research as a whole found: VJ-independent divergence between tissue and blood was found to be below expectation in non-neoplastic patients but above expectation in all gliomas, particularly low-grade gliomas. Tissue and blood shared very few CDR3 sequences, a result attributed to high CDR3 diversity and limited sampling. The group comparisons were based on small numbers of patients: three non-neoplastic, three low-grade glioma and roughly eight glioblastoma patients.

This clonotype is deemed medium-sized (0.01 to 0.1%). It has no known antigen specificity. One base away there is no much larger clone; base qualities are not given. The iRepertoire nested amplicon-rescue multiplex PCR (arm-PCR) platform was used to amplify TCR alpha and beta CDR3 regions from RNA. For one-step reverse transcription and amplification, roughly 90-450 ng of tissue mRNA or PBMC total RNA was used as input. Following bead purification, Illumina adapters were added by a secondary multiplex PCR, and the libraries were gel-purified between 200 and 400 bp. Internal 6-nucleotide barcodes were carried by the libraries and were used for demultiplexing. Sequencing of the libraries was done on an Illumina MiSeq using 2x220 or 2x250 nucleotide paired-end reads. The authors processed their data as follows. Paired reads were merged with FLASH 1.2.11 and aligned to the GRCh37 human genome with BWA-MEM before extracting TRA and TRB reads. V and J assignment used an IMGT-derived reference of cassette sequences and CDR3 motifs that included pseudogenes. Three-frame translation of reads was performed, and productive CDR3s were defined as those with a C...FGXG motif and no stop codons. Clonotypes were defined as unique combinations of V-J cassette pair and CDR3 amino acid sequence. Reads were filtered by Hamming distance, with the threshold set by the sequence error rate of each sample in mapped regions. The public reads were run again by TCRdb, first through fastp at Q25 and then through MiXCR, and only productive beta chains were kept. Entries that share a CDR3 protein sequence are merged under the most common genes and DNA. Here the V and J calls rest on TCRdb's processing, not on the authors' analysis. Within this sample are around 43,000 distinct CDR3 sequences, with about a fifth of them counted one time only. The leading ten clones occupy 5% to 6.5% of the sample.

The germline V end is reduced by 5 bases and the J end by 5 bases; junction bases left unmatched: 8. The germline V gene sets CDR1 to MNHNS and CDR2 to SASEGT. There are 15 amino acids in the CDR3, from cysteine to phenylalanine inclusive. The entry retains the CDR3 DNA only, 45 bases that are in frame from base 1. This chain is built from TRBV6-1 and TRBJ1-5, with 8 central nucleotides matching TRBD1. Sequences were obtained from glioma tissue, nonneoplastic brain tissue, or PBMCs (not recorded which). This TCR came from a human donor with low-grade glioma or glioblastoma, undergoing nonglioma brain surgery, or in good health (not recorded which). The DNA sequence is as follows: TGTGCCAGCAGTCGGACAGGGTCGCGGGATCAGCCCCAGCATTTT. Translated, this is CASSRTGSRDQPQHF.